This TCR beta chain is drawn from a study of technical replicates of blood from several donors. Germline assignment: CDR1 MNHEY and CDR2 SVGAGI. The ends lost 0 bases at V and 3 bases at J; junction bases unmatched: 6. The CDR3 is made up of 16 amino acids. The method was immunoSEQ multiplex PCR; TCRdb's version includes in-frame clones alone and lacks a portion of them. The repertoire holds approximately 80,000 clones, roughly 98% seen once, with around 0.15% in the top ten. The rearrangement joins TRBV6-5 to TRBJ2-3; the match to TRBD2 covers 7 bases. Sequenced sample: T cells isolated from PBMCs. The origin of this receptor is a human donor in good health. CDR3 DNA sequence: TGTGCCAGCAGTTACTCGGCGGGAGCGGTAACAGATACGCAGTATTTT. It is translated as CASSYSAGAVTDTQYF.